The T cell receptor (beta chain) under discussion was sequenced for a study of blood T cell repertoires in COVID-19. The protocol was immunoSEQ multiplex PCR, while the TCRdb copy is restricted to in-frame clones and leaves out a portion. Among 250,000 to 300,000 clones, over 75% were seen once, and the ten largest hold 15% to 17%. The V gene end was trimmed by 6 bases and the J gene end by 5 bases; junction bases not matched to a gene: 3. Per the germline V gene, CDR1 is WNHNN and CDR2 is SYGVQD (reference sequence). The CDR3 covers 14 residues. The specimen sequenced was PBMCs or T cells enriched from blood (not recorded which). The chain carries TRBV10-1 and TRBJ2-3; 12 positions match TRBD2. This clonotype originated in a man younger than 35 who had recovered from COVID-19. The DNA of the CDR3 is TGCGCCAGCAGCCTAGCGGGGGGGCAAGATACGCAGTATTTT. Translated: CASSLAGGQDTQYF.